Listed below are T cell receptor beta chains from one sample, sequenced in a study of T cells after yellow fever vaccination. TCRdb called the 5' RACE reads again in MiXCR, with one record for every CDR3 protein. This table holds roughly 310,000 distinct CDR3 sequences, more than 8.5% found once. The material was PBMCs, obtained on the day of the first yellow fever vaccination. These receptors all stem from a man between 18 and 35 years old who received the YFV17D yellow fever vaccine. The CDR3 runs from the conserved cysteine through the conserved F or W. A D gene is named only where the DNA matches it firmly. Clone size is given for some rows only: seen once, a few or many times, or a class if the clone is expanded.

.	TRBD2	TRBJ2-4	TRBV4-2	CASSQDGLAGRNLAKNIQYF	TGTGCCAGCAGCCAAGATGGGCTAGCGGGGAGAAATTTAGCCAAAAACATTCAGTACTTC
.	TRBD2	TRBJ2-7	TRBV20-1	CSAEVGGGGEQYF	TGCAGTGCTGAAGTGGGCGGGGGTGGCGAGCAGTACTTC
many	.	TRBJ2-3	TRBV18	CASSLRTAPDTQYF	TGTGCCAGCTCACTCCGGACAGCTCCAGATACGCAGTATTTT
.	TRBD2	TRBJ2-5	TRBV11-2	CASSRTSVIQETQYF	TGTGCCAGCAGCCGGACTAGCGTTATTCAAGAGACCCAGTACTTC
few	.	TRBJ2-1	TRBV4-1	CASSQGSSRSLVGEQFF	TGCGCCAGCAGCCAAGGGTCCAGCCGTAGCCTTGTGGGTGAGCAGTTCTTC
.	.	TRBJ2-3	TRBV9	CASSAPPAAQGSDTQYF	TGTGCCAGCAGCGCCCCCCCCGCGGCGCAGGGGTCCGATACGCAGTATTTT
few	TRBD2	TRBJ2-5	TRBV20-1	CSARDAVRGRVLETQYF	TGCAGTGCTAGAGACGCAGTGCGGGGGAGGGTTTTAGAGACCCAGTACTTC
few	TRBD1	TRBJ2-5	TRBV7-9	CASSTEGEGAYETQYF	TGTGCCAGCAGCACTGAGGGAGAGGGGGCTTATGAGACCCAGTACTTC
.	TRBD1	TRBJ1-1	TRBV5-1	CASSLQGSDTEAFF	TGCGCCAGCAGCTTACAGGGGTCGGACACTGAAGCTTTCTTT
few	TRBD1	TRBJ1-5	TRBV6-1	CASRGTGINQPQHF	TGTGCCAGCCGCGGGACAGGGATCAATCAGCCCCAGCATTTT
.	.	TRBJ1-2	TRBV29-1	CSVAETNYGYTF	TGCAGCGTTGCTGAGACTAACTATGGCTACACCTTC
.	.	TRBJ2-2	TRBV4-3	CASSQERQANTGELFF	TGCGCCAGCAGCCAAGAACGGCAGGCGAACACCGGGGAGCTGTTTTTT
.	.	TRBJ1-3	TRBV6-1	CASSWDEPLSGNTIYF	TGTGCCAGCAGCTGGGATGAGCCATTGTCTGGAAACACCATATATTTT
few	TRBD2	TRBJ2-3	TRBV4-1	CASSRGLADEDTQYF	TGCGCCAGCAGCCGAGGACTAGCGGATGAAGATACGCAGTATTTT
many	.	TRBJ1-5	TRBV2	CASRKNLQGNQPQHF	TGTGCCAGCAGAAAAAACCTACAGGGCAATCAGCCCCAGCATTTT